The subject of this entry is one T cell receptor (beta chain). Each CDR3 protein is one row after TCRdb ran MiXCR on the 5' RACE reads. The table has about 90,000 distinct CDR3 sequences, approximately 13% seen once. This sample is drawn from a study of T-cell memory formation after mild COVID-19. Background on the study: TCR clusters largely stayed donor specific.

This clonotype was sampled from an adult woman who had mild COVID-19 (a few samples of this study predate the infection). Cell type and time point are not known. The specimen sequenced was PBMCs or a T cell subset sorted from them (not recorded which).

In nucleotides, the CDR3 is TGTGCCAGCAGCGTAGGGTGGCACTCGTACGAGCAGTACTTC. Amino acids: CASSVGWHSYEQYF. The chain couples TRBV9 to TRBJ2-7; D not certain. In germline, CDR1 is SGDLS, CDR2 YYNGEE. The CDR3 has 14 residues. Trimming took 0 bases from V and 4 from J, leaving 11 bases between them.